This T cell receptor (beta chain) is from a study of post-analysis software for immune sequencing data. The study's findings and limits: Controls had lower frequencies than patients of 4 or 5 TRBV segments, which included TRBV5-6, TRBV5-1 and TRBV20-1. By F measure, samples from a shared preparation batch strongly co-clustered. Patients with multiple sclerosis recorded significantly lower normalized Chao1 diversity than controls, the study found.

Included in the TCR beta cDNA libraries were unique molecular identifiers. Input amounts of 1 to 10 million T cells were used. These gave some 500,000 cDNA molecules, so each molecule approximated one T cell. A single record per CDR3 protein comes from TCRdb applying MiXCR to the PCR reads. The data hold some 690,000 distinct CDR3 sequences, with 25% to 30% observed a single time. The CDR3 has 16 amino acids. V dropped 3 bases and J dropped 0 bases, with 13 bases sitting between them. Germline-derived CDR1 and CDR2 are LNHDA and SQIVND (reference sequence). This clonotype was counted between two and nine times. Its antigen is unknown.

This chain links TRBV19 with TRBJ2-3; D is ambiguous. The sequenced sample consisted of blood. The receptor was isolated from a girl under 18 with multiple sclerosis. The CDR3 DNA is TGTGCCAGTAGTATTGGTGGAAACCCTAGCACAGATACGCAGTATTTT. Translated, it gives CASSIGGNPSTDTQYF.